This is a list of T cell receptor beta chains from one sample in a study of cytomegalovirus exposure and HLA in healthy donors. Sequenced by immunoSEQ multiplex PCR; TCRdb stores in-frame clones only, minus some. The table has about 210,000 clones, about 82% seen once. Sequencing used PBMCs. The receptors derive from a man aged 25-45 years in good health and CMV-seronegative. Both conserved end residues are part of each CDR3. The order of the fields is J gene, D gene, clone size, V gene, CDR3 protein, CDR3 DNA. D genes are given only for firm matches. The size entry is marked missing in some rows and otherwise reads once, few, many or a size class.

J: TRBJ1-1
D: NA
size: NA
V: TRBV9
CDR3: CASSVALSNTEAFF
DNA: TGTGCCAGCAGCGTAGCTCTGTCGAACACTGAAGCTTTCTTT

J: TRBJ2-7
D: NA
size: NA
V: TRBV11-2
CDR3: CASSKQGYEQYF
DNA: TGTGCCAGCAGCAAACAGGGTTACGAGCAGTACTTC

J: TRBJ1-2
D: NA
size: NA
V: TRBV27
CDR3: CASSSHNPAAYGYTF
DNA: TGTGCCAGCAGTTCCCACAACCCCGCGGCCTATGGCTACACCTTC

J: TRBJ1-6
D: NA
size: NA
V: TRBV15
CDR3: CATSRDQARGSPLHF
DNA: TGTGCCACCAGCAGAGATCAAGCGCGGGGTTCACCCCTCCACTTT

J: TRBJ1-2
D: TRBD1
size: few
V: TRBV6-5
CDR3: CASSTTPTGDGYTF
DNA: TGTGCCAGCAGTACAACCCCGACAGGGGACGGCTACACCTTC

J: TRBJ2-7
D: TRBD1
size: NA
V: TRBV29-1
CDR3: CSVRGGSSYEQYF
DNA: TGCAGCGTTCGAGGGGGCAGCTCCTACGAGCAGTACTTC

J: TRBJ2-4
D: NA
size: NA
V: TRBV18
CDR3: CASSPGDIQYF
DNA: TGTGCCAGCTCACCCGGGGACATTCAGTACTTC

J: TRBJ1-2
D: TRBD1
size: NA
V: TRBV27
CDR3: CASKIQGADQYGYTF
DNA: TGTGCCAGCAAAATACAGGGGGCCGATCAATATGGCTACACCTTC

J: TRBJ1-1
D: NA
size: few
V: TRBV7-3
CDR3: CASSFHGNRVTEAFF
DNA: TGTGCCAGCAGCTTTCACGGAAACAGGGTCACTGAAGCTTTCTTT

J: TRBJ1-2
D: TRBD1
size: NA
V: TRBV2
CDR3: CASSEGRQGKTF
DNA: TGTGCCAGCAGTGAGGGCCGACAGGGTAAAACCTTC

J: TRBJ2-7
D: TRBD1
size: NA
V: TRBV14
CDR3: CASSSRTGEGWNEQYF
DNA: TGTGCCAGCAGCTCCCGGACAGGGGAGGGATGGAACGAGCAGTACTTC

J: TRBJ1-2
D: TRBD1
size: NA
V: TRBV28
CDR3: CASTRGTGVNYGYTF
DNA: TGTGCCAGCACAAGGGGGACAGGGGTTAACTATGGCTACACCTTC

J: TRBJ2-1
D: NA
size: NA
V: TRBV7-3
CDR3: CASSLWAGTGPNNEQFF
DNA: TGTGCCAGCAGCTTATGGGCAGGGACTGGACCTAACAATGAGCAGTTCTTC

J: TRBJ2-3
D: TRBD2
size: NA
V: TRBV11-1
CDR3: CASTGGGLMTDTQYF
DNA: TGTGCCAGCACCGGGGGGGGCCTTATGACAGATACGCAGTATTTT

J: TRBJ2-7
D: NA
size: NA
V: TRBV7-9
CDR3: CASSLGRQIYEQYF
DNA: TGTGCCAGCAGCTTAGGCAGACAGATCTACGAGCAGTACTTC

J: TRBJ2-3
D: TRBD2
size: NA
V: TRBV5-4
CDR3: CASSLGLAGEDF
DNA: TGTGCCAGCAGCTTGGGGCTAGCGGGGGAGGATTTT

J: TRBJ1-3
D: NA
size: NA
V: TRBV7-8
CDR3: CASSLVGMDRPGNTIYF
DNA: TGTGCCAGCAGCTTAGTCGGGATGGACCGGCCTGGAAACACCATATATTTT

J: TRBJ1-1
D: NA
size: NA
V: TRBV15
CDR3: CATSRARQILTEAFF
DNA: TGTGCCACCAGCAGAGCCAGACAGATTTTGACTGAAGCTTTCTTT

J: TRBJ1-1
D: TRBD1
size: NA
V: TRBV4-1
CDR3: CASSQGPTGDAEAFF
DNA: TGCGCCAGCAGCCAAGGCCCTACAGGGGACGCTGAAGCTTTCTTT

J: TRBJ1-2
D: NA
size: few
V: TRBV10-2
CDR3: CASSDPGTLSRGYTF
DNA: TGCGCCAGCAGTGATCCCGGGACACTAAGTAGGGGCTACACCTTC

J: TRBJ2-1
D: NA
size: NA
V: TRBV5-4
CDR3: CASSPGLRRLSSYNEQFF
DNA: TGTGCCAGCAGCCCCGGCCTCCGGAGACTCTCTTCCTACAATGAGCAGTTCTTC

J: TRBJ2-1
D: NA
size: NA
V: TRBV7-8
CDR3: CASSLRARTVDEQFF
DNA: TGTGCCAGCAGCTTACGGGCGAGGACAGTCGATGAGCAGTTCTTC

J: TRBJ1-6
D: TRBD1
size: NA
V: TRBV5-6
CDR3: CASSGQGLYNSPLHF
DNA: TGTGCCAGCAGCGGACAGGGGCTCTATAATTCACCCCTCCACTTT

J: TRBJ2-1
D: NA
size: NA
V: TRBV7-9
CDR3: CASSLVGADNEQFF
DNA: TGTGCCAGCAGCTTAGTAGGGGCGGACAATGAGCAGTTCTTC

J: TRBJ1-4
D: NA
size: NA
V: TRBV4-1
CDR3: CASSQDNDLGGEKLFF
DNA: TGCGCCAGCAGCCAAGATAACGACTTAGGAGGTGAAAAACTGTTTTTT

J: TRBJ2-7
D: NA
size: NA
V: TRBV6-7
CDR3: CASCRGPPYEQYF
DNA: TGTGCCAGTTGCCGGGGTCCCCCCTACGAGCAGTACTTC

J: TRBJ1-1
D: NA
size: NA
V: TRBV11-2
CDR3: CASSLEGLMNTEAFF
DNA: TGTGCCAGCAGCTTAGAGGGGCTCATGAACACTGAAGCTTTCTTT

J: TRBJ2-3
D: TRBD2
size: NA
V: TRBV4-2
CDR3: CASSQALAGGGDTDTQYF
DNA: TGTGCCAGCAGCCAAGCCCTAGCGGGGGGCGGAGACACAGATACGCAGTATTTT

J: TRBJ2-6
D: NA
size: NA
V: TRBV27
CDR3: CASTQGTRSGANVLTF
DNA: TGTGCCAGCACCCAGGGGACCCGCTCTGGGGCCAACGTCCTGACTTTC

J: TRBJ2-3
D: TRBD1
size: few
V: TRBV27
CDR3: CASSYGQGRLTQYF
DNA: TGTGCCAGCAGCTACGGACAGGGGCGCCTTACGCAGTATTTT

J: TRBJ2-6
D: TRBD1
size: NA
V: TRBV27
CDR3: CASSLSSPQGGAGASVLTF
DNA: TGTGCCAGCAGTTTATCTTCCCCACAAGGGGGCGCTGGGGCCAGCGTCCTGACTTTC

J: TRBJ1-2
D: NA
size: NA
V: TRBV5-5
CDR3: CASSLGGWTESYGYTF
DNA: TGTGCCAGCAGCTTGGGGGGGTGGACAGAGTCCTATGGCTACACCTTC

J: TRBJ2-1
D: NA
size: NA
V: TRBV12-2
CDR3: CASRSRRGRTYNEQFF
DNA: TGTGCAAGTCGCTCACGGCGGGGGAGAACCTACAATGAGCAGTTCTTC

J: TRBJ2-3
D: TRBD2
size: NA
V: TRBV2
CDR3: CASSVDTRRTGAAGGPPTDTQYF
DNA: TGTGCCAGCAGTGTGGACACGCGACGGACAGGCGCAGCGGGGGGCCCCCCCACAGATACGCAGTATTTT

J: TRBJ2-7
D: NA
size: NA
V: TRBV28
CDR3: CASRAGGSYEQYF
DNA: TGTGCCAGCAGGGCAGGGGGGTCCTACGAGCAGTACTTC

J: TRBJ1-4
D: NA
size: NA
V: TRBV6-1
CDR3: CASTPIFATNEKLFF
DNA: TGTGCCAGCACCCCTATCTTCGCAACTAATGAAAAACTGTTTTTT

J: TRBJ1-2
D: NA
size: NA
V: TRBV18
CDR3: CASSPEQSVGGYTF
DNA: TGTGCCAGCTCACCTGAACAGTCGGTTGGTGGCTACACCTTC

J: TRBJ2-2
D: TRBD1
size: NA
V: TRBV7-2
CDR3: CASSLASDRGLTGELFF
DNA: TGTGCCAGCAGCTTAGCGTCAGACAGGGGTTTGACCGGGGAGCTGTTTTTT

J: TRBJ2-3
D: NA
size: NA
V: TRBV7-3
CDR3: CASSLTSGGVTDTQYF
DNA: TGTGCCAGCAGCTTAACGTCCGGGGGAGTCACAGATACGCAGTATTTT

J: TRBJ1-1
D: TRBD1
size: NA
V: TRBV7-9
CDR3: CASPGQGQAFF
DNA: TGTGCCAGCCCGGGACAGGGCCAAGCTTTCTTT